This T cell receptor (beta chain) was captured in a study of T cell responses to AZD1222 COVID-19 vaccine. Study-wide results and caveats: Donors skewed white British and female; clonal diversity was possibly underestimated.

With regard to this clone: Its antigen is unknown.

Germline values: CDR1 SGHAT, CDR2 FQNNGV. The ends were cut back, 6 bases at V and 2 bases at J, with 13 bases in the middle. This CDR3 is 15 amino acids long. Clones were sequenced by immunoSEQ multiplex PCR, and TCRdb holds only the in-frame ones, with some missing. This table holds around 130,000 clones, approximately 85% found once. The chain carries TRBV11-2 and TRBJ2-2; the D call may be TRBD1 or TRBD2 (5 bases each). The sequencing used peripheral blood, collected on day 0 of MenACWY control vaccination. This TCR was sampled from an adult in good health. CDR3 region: CASRTGPLNTGELFF. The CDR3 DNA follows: TGTGCCAGCAGAACGGGACCACTTAACACCGGGGAGCTGTTTTTT.